These T cell receptor beta chains were read from a single sample in a study of beta chain features in type 1 diabetes. Using immunoSEQ multiplex PCR, the repertoire was profiled, and TCRdb retains in-frame clones only, with some absent. The table records about 930,000 clones, 15% to 20% of them present only once. The sample comprised naive CD4+ T cells from blood. These receptors all come from a woman in her late teens or twenties in good health. CDR3s include the opening cysteine and the closing phenylalanine or tryptophan. The order of the fields is D gene, clone size, J gene, V gene, CDR3 protein, CDR3 DNA. A D gene is named only where the DNA matches it firmly. Part of the rows lack a size; the others show once, few, many or a class for expanded clones.

TRBD2,.,TRBJ2-3,TRBV6-1,CASSVLAGVGDTQYF,TGTGCCAGCAGTGTACTAGCGGGAGTAGGAGATACGCAGTATTTT
TRBD1,.,TRBJ2-7,TRBV6-5,CASSSRTGAHEQYF,TGTGCCAGCAGTTCCCGGACAGGGGCTCACGAGCAGTACTTC
.,.,TRBJ2-5,TRBV5-1,CASSPGTTEAETQYF,TGCGCCAGCAGCCCTGGGACCACCGAGGCAGAGACCCAGTACTTC
.,.,TRBJ1-2,TRBV27,CASSFNDVGGWTF,TGTGCCAGCAGTTTTAATGATGTGGGGGGCTGGACCTTC
TRBD1,.,TRBJ2-4,TRBV28,CASSFGAQGKNIQYF,TGTGCCAGCAGTTTCGGGGCACAGGGGAAAAACATTCAGTACTTC
.,.,TRBJ1-5,TRBV7-9,CASSLDGHSNQPQHF,TGTGCCAGCAGCTTAGATGGCCATAGCAATCAGCCCCAGCATTTT
.,.,TRBJ1-2,TRBV6-5,CASSRGRSYGYTF,TGTGCCAGCAGTAGGGGACGGAGCTATGGCTACACCTTC
TRBD2,few,TRBJ2-1,TRBV7-3,CASSLLAGGYNEQFF,TGTGCCAGCAGCTTACTAGCGGGAGGGTACAATGAGCAGTTCTTC
.,.,TRBJ1-1,TRBV7-2,CASSLGSHTEAFF,TGTGCCAGCAGCTTAGGATCACACACTGAAGCTTTCTTT
.,few,TRBJ1-2,TRBV18,CASSPRTDWGSYGYTF,TGTGCCAGCTCACCACGAACCGATTGGGGGTCCTATGGCTACACCTTC
.,few,TRBJ2-7,TRBV11-2,CASSLSPRTYEQYF,TGTGCCAGCAGCTTATCACCAAGGACCTACGAGCAGTACTTC
.,.,TRBJ2-1,TRBV7-9,CASSLMAYEQFF,TGTGCCAGCAGCTTAATGGCGTATGAGCAGTTCTTC
.,.,TRBJ1-3,TRBV27,CASSKSSGNTIYF,TGTGCCAGCAGTAAAAGCTCTGGAAACACCATATATTTT
.,few,TRBJ2-1,TRBV2,CASSEVVGGEQFF,TGTGCCAGCAGTGAAGTGGTGGGAGGCGAGCAGTTCTTC
.,.,TRBJ1-3,TRBV27,CASSSLMGLRGNTIYF,TGTGCCAGCAGTTCCCTAATGGGACTGAGGGGAAACACCATATATTTT
.,.,TRBJ1-4,TRBV9,CASSVNPRGVNEKLFF,TGTGCCAGCAGCGTAAACCCCCGGGGAGTCAATGAAAAACTGTTTTTT
.,few,TRBJ1-2,TRBV7-2,CASSPYTTADGYTF,TGTGCCAGCAGCCCCTACACGACCGCTGACGGCTACACCTTC
TRBD2,.,TRBJ2-1,TRBV19,CASSAAGVGYNEQFF,TGTGCCAGTAGTGCAGCGGGAGTCGGGTACAATGAGCAGTTCTTC
TRBD1,few,TRBJ1-2,TRBV6-5,CASGRTGRIYGYTF,TGTGCCAGCGGGAGGACAGGGCGAATATATGGCTACACCTTC
.,.,TRBJ2-4,TRBV5-6,CASSLGLAKNIQYF,TGTGCCAGCAGCTTGGGGTTGGCCAAAAACATTCAGTACTTC
.,.,TRBJ2-4,TRBV19,CASSISKQAKNIQYF,TGTGCCAGTAGTATTTCGAAACAAGCCAAAAACATTCAGTACTTC
.,.,TRBJ2-5,TRBV27,CASRPTGWPQETQYF,TGTGCCAGCAGACCTACAGGGTGGCCCCAAGAGACCCAGTACTTC
.,few,TRBJ1-5,TRBV28,CASTAGGAYSNQPQHF,TGTGCCAGCACCGCCGGGGGGGCTTATAGCAATCAGCCCCAGCATTTT
.,.,TRBJ2-1,TRBV29-1,CSAGRGYNEQFF,TGCAGCGCCGGAAGGGGCTACAATGAGCAGTTCTTC
.,.,TRBJ2-1,TRBV7-2,CASSRTLHGWGPSEQFF,TGTGCCAGCAGCCGCACCCTCCATGGTTGGGGGCCGAGTGAGCAGTTCTTC
TRBD1,.,TRBJ1-4,TRBV5-1,CASSPDRGNEKLFF,TGCGCCAGCAGCCCGGACAGGGGGAACGAAAAACTGTTTTTT
TRBD2,few,TRBJ2-6,TRBV7-3,CASSLRAGGLTGANVLTF,TGTGCCAGCAGCTTAAGGGCGGGAGGGCTGACTGGGGCCAACGTCCTGACTTTC
.,few,TRBJ2-1,TRBV6-1,CASSEPYNEQFF,TGTGCCAGCAGTGAGCCCTACAATGAGCAGTTCTTC
.,few,TRBJ2-5,TRBV7-8,CASSLGVANQETQYF,TGTGCCAGCAGCTTAGGGGTAGCGAACCAAGAGACCCAGTACTTC
.,.,TRBJ2-5,TRBV18,CASSPLPTGQQETQYF,TGTGCCAGCTCACCTCTCCCCACAGGACAGCAAGAGACCCAGTACTTC
TRBD1,few,TRBJ2-2,TRBV7-2,CASSQGQGRAGELFF,TGTGCCAGCAGCCAGGGACAGGGTCGGGCCGGGGAGCTGTTTTTT
TRBD2,few,TRBJ2-7,TRBV27,CASSSRGGWSYEQYF,TGTGCCAGCAGTTCCCGGGGGGGATGGTCCTACGAGCAGTACTTC
.,.,TRBJ2-7,TRBV7-8,CASSLGQTYTYEQYF,TGTGCCAGCAGCTTAGGGCAGACTTACACCTACGAGCAGTACTTC
.,.,TRBJ2-3,TRBV7-2,CASSKLVTGTDTQYF,TGTGCCAGCAGCAAACTAGTTACCGGCACAGATACGCAGTATTTT
.,.,TRBJ1-2,TRBV28,CASSSGVANYGYTF,TGTGCCAGCAGTTCCGGGGTCGCTAACTATGGCTACACCTTC
.,.,TRBJ2-5,TRBV7-2,CASSPPLGVKETQYF,TGTGCCAGCAGCCCCCCACTGGGCGTTAAAGAGACCCAGTACTTC
TRBD1,few,TRBJ2-1,TRBV10-3,CAISQQGGSYNEQFF,TGTGCCATCAGTCAACAGGGGGGATCCTACAATGAGCAGTTCTTC
.,few,TRBJ2-5,TRBV6-1,CASSELGLGETQYF,TGTGCCAGCAGTGAACTCGGTTTGGGGGAGACCCAGTACTTC
TRBD1,.,TRBJ2-5,TRBV5-1,CASSLGTGGETQYF,TGCGCCAGCAGCCTAGGGACAGGGGGAGAGACCCAGTACTTC
.,few,TRBJ1-2,TRBV28,CASSFFAATSGYTF,TGTGCCAGCAGTTTTTTCGCGGCCACCAGTGGCTACACCTTC
TRBD1,.,TRBJ2-7,TRBV7-2,CASSIRTGGGEQYF,TGTGCCAGCAGCATCAGGACAGGGGGCGGCGAGCAGTACTTC
TRBD1,.,TRBJ2-1,TRBV7-2,CASSSRDRVYNEQFF,TGTGCCAGCAGCTCCCGGGACAGGGTATACAATGAGCAGTTCTTC
.,.,TRBJ2-3,TRBV6-6,CAISDSPKRYTQYF,TGTGCCATCAGCGACAGTCCCAAACGGTATACGCAGTATTTT
.,.,TRBJ1-5,TRBV2,CAAARLSNQPQHF,TGTGCCGCAGCGCGGCTTAGCAATCAGCCCCAGCATTTT
TRBD1,few,TRBJ1-5,TRBV28,CASSLGTGDQPQHF,TGTGCCAGCAGTTTAGGGACAGGGGATCAGCCCCAGCATTTT
.,few,TRBJ2-5,TRBV5-1,CASSLGRGVRETQYF,TGCGCCAGCAGCTTGGGCAGGGGGGTTCGAGAGACCCAGTACTTC
.,few,TRBJ2-5,TRBV7-2,CASSSGPRDEETQYF,TGTGCCAGCAGCTCGGGACCTCGCGACGAAGAGACCCAGTACTTC
TRBD2,.,TRBJ2-2,TRBV27,CASSPSGSETGELFF,TGTGCCAGCAGTCCTAGCGGGAGCGAGACCGGGGAGCTGTTTTTT
.,.,TRBJ2-3,TRBV6-6,CASSHRGSTRTDTQYF,TGTGCCAGCAGCCACAGAGGGTCAACCCGCACAGATACGCAGTATTTT
.,.,TRBJ1-1,TRBV2,CASCLRDMNTEAFF,TGTGCCAGCTGTTTAAGGGATATGAACACTGAAGCTTTCTTT
.,.,TRBJ1-3,TRBV6-1,CASSEAGSGNTIYF,TGTGCCAGCAGTGAAGCAGGCTCTGGAAACACCATATATTTT